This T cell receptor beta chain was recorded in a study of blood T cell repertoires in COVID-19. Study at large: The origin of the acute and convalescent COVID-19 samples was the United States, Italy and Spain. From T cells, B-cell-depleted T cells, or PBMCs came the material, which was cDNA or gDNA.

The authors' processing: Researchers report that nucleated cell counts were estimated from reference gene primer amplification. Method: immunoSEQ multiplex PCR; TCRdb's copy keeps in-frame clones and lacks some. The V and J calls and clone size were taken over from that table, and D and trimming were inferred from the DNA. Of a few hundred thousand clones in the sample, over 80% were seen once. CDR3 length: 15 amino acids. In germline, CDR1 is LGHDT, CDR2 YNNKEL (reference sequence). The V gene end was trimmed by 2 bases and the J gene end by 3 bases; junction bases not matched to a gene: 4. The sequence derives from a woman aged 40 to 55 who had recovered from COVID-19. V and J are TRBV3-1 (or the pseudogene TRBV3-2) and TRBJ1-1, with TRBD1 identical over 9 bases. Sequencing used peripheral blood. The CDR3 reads CASSQYTGGYTEAFF. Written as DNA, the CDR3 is TGTGCCAGCAGCCAATATACAGGGGGCTACACTGAAGCTTTCTTT.